The clone carrying this T cell receptor beta chain was seen many times. This record comes from a study of T-cell reconstitution after alpha-beta-depleted transplantation in children. Library preparation (for TCRbeta) was performed with unique molecular identifiers. TCRdb passed the PCR reads through MiXCR, listing each CDR3 protein once. Of about 610,000 distinct CDR3 sequences listed, roughly 10% are singletons. Germline V gene lookup returns CDR1 LGHNA and CDR2 YSLEER. This CDR3 is built from 14 residues. Between the trimmed V and J ends, which lost 3 bases and 3 bases, there was a span of 12 bases.

This clonotype originated in a human donor who donated a stem cell graft to a child with acute myeloid leukemia. The chain combines TRBV4-3 with TRBJ2-7; D possibly matches TRBD1 or TRBD2 (5 bases each). The source material was PBMCs from the stem cell graft donor, sampled from the stem cell graft. The DNA of the CDR3 is TGCGCCAGCAGCCAGGGGGTGGGGGTCTACGAGCAGTACTTC. Translated: CASSQGVGVYEQYF.